A single sample is the source of the 6 T cell receptor beta chains below, sequenced in a study of blood T cells in healthy people across ages. It was with a sample-barcoded 5' primer and a J-beta primer mix that a second PCR of about 7 to 12 cycles was run. MiXCR was run by TCRdb on the 5' RACE reads, yielding one entry per CDR3 protein. Of about 400,000 distinct CDR3 sequences in the sample, approximately 52% were seen once. Sequenced material: blood. All receptors come from a man aged 55 to 69 in good health.

A remark on this clonotype: The germline gene is not matched at one end of the junction; a read error may be the cause. The chain links TRBV7-2 to TRBJ2-3; TRBD2 matches at 7 bases. The CDR3 is 16 amino acids. Germline V gene data show CDR1 as SGHTA and CDR2 as FQGNSA. CDR3 region: CASSLAGPSGTDTQYF. Here the CDR3 DNA reads TGTGCCAGCAGCTTAGCGGGGCCTAGCGGCACAGATACGCAATATTTT.

There are a few counts of this clonotype. CDR3 nucleotides: TGTGCCAGCAGTATGGGGGGGCAGTCAGGGGATACGCAGTATTTT. It is translated as CASSMGGQSGDTQYF. J is TRBJ2-3 and V is TRBV7-2; a possible D gene is TRBD2 (7 bases). V was clipped by 6 bases and J by 6 bases, with 19 bases between them. Germline V gene sequence: CDR1 SGHTA, CDR2 FQGNSA. This CDR3 contains 15 residues.

The chain joins TRBV20-1 to TRBJ2-5, with a tentative D call TRBD2 (6 bases). CDR1 DFQATT and CDR2 SNEGSKA come from the germline V gene (reference sequence). The V end lost 5 bases, the J end lost 5 bases, and 15 bases lay between the germline ends. This CDR3 comprises 13 residues. CDR3: CSAPPGLAETQYF. CDR3 nucleotide sequence: TGCAGTGCTCCCCCTGGTCTAGCGGAGACCCAGTACTTC.

This clonotype was seen a handful of times. V usage is TRBV28 and J usage is TRBJ1-2; D is ambiguous. V was pared by 7 bases and J by 5 bases, with 8 bases between. The CDR3 covers 11 residues. Per germline, CDR1 MDHEN and CDR2 SYDVKM. The CDR3 nucleotides are TGTGCCAGCACTGTTGGGTATGGCTACACCTTC. It specifies CASTVGYGYTF.

The V and J genes are TRBV20-1 and TRBJ2-1; D may be TRBD1 or TRBD2 (5 bases each). The CDR3 spans 14 residues. Trimming removed 6 bases at V and 2 bases at J, with 14 bases between. Germline V lookup: CDR1 DFQATT, CDR2 SNEGSKA (reference sequence). The CDR3 region has the DNA TGCAGTGCAGAGTCGAGGGGCCCCTACAATGAGCAGTTCTTC. Translated, it gives CSAESRGPYNEQFF.

The rearrangement links TRBV20-1 to TRBJ2-3; D is perhaps TRBD1 (5 bases). The V and J ends lost 3 bases and 4 bases respectively, with 14 bases between them. CDR3 length: 14 residues. CDR1 is DFQATT and CDR2 is SNEGSKA in the germline V gene (reference sequence). The CDR3 bases are TGCAGTGCTAGCGGCAGGGAAGCATCAGATACGCAGTATTTT. Translated, it gives CSASGREASDTQYF.